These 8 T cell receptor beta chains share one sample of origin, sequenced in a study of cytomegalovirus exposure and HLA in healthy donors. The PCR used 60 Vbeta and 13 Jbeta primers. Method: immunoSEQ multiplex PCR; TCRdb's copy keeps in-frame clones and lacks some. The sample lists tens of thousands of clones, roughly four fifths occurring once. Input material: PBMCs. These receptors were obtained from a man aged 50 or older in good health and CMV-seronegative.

CDR3 protein: CASQAGGPYEQYF. CDR3 nucleotides: TGTGCCAGCCAAGCAGGGGGCCCCTACGAGCAGTACTTC. The chain has TRBV28 and TRBJ2-7, with 8 nucleotides matching TRBD1. V dropped 8 bases and J dropped 2; count of bases not matched to a gene: 5. The CDR3 has 13 residues. Germline CDR1 and CDR2: MDHEN and SYDVKM.

CDR3 sequence (DNA): TGTGCCAGCAGCCCATGGACAGGGAAGGATGAGCAGTTCTTC. It is translated as CASSPWTGKDEQFF. The rearrangement links TRBV5-4 to TRBJ2-1; 8 positions agree with TRBD1. Looked up from germline, CDR1 is SGHNT and CDR2 is YYREEE (reference sequence). This CDR3 spans 14 amino acids. V lost 4 bases to trimming and J lost 8 bases; unmatched junction nucleotides: 8.

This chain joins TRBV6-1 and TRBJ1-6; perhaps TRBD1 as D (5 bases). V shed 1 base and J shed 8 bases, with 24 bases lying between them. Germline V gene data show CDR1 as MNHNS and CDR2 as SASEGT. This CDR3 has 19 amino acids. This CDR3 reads CASSEGQLGLWQGHSPLHF. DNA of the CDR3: TGTGCCAGCAGTGAAGGACAACTGGGTCTGTGGCAGGGTCATTCACCCCTCCACTTT.

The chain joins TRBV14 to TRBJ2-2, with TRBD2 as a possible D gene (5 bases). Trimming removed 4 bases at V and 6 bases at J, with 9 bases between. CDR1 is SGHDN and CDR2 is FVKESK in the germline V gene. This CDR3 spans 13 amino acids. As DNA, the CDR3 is TGTGCCAGCAGCCCGGACTTAGCCGGGGAGCTGTTTTTT. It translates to CASSPDLAGELFF.

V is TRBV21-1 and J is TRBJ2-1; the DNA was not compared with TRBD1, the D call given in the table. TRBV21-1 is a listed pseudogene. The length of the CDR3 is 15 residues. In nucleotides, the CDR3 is TGTGCCAGCAGCAAAGGCCAGGGGCCTTACAATGAGCAGTTCTTC. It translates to CASSKGQGPYNEQFF.

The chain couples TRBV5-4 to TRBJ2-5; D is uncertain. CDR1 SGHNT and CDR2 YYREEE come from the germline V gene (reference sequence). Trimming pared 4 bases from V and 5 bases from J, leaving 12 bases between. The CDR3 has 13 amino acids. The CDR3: CASSDWIGETQYF. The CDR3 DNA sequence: TGTGCCAGCAGCGATTGGATCGGGGAGACCCAGTACTTC.

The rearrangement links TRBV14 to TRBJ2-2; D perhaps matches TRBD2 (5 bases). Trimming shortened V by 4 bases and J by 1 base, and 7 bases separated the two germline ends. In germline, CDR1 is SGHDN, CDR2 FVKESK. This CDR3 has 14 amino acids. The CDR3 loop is CASSLGLNTGELFF. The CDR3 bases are TGTGCCAGCAGCCTAGGACTGAACACCGGGGAGCTGTTTTTT.

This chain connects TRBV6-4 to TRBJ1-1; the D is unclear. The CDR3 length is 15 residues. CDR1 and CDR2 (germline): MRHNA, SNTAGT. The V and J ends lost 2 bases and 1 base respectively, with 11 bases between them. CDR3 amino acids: CASSDRRAGNTEAFF. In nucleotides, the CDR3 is TGTGCCAGCAGTGACCGGCGGGCAGGGAACACTGAAGCTTTCTTT.